The rows below give T cell receptor beta chains drawn from one sample of a study of breast tumors, draining lymph nodes, adjacent tissues. Via MiXCR, TCRdb re-called the multiplex PCR reads, giving one row per CDR3 protein. The repertoire holds some 47,000 distinct CDR3 sequences, with around 40% as singletons. The sample consisted of breast tumor tissue. These receptors were obtained from a female donor with breast cancer. Some clones in this sample may be carry-over from other donors' samples. Each CDR3 is given with its conserved first and last residue. The D gene is left open where the match is weak. Expanded clones get a size class; other rows say once, few or many, or leave the size out.

J: TRBJ1-6; V: TRBV15; D: NA; length: 13; size: few; DNA: TGTGCCACCAGCAGGGTTACGGATTCACCCCTCCACTTT; CDR3: CATSRVTDSPLHF
J: TRBJ1-2; V: TRBV7-6; D: TRBD1; length: 24; size: NA; DNA: TGTGCCAGCAGCTTAGAGGGCCCGAGTGGATTCACCCCTCCACTCGGGACAGGGCCTGTTGGCTACACCTTC; CDR3: CASSLEGPSGFTPPLGTGPVGYTF
J: TRBJ2-2; V: TRBV9; D: NA; length: 15; size: NA; DNA: TGTGCCAGCAGCGTAGCTGAGGGGCACACCGGGGAGCTGTTTTTT; CDR3: CASSVAEGHTGELFF
J: TRBJ2-7; V: TRBV7-9; D: TRBD2; length: 16; size: NA; DNA: TGTGCCAGCAGCTTATCGACGGGAGGGCCGTTCAGCGAGCAGTACTTC; CDR3: CASSLSTGGPFSEQYF
J: TRBJ1-2; V: TRBV18; D: NA; length: 18; size: NA; DNA: TGTGCCAGCTCACCAGGCCCACACAGGGAGAAGAGGTACTATGGCTACACCTTC; CDR3: CASSPGPHREKRYYGYTF
J: TRBJ2-1; V: TRBV6-2/TRBV6-3; D: TRBD2; length: 15; size: many; DNA: TGTGCCAGCAGACCACTAGCGGGAGGCTACAATGAGCAGTTCTTC; CDR3: CASRPLAGGYNEQFF
J: TRBJ2-1; V: TRBV7-2; D: TRBD2; length: 14; size: NA; DNA: TGTGCCAGCAGCTTAACTAGCGGGAGGAATGAGCAGTTCTTC; CDR3: CASSLTSGRNEQFF
J: TRBJ2-7; V: TRBV6-5; D: TRBD2; length: 15; size: NA; DNA: TGTGCCAGCAGTGGGACTAGCGGGAGCTCCTACGAGCAGTACTTC; CDR3: CASSGTSGSSYEQYF
J: TRBJ2-7; V: TRBV19; D: TRBD2; length: 17; size: NA; DNA: TGTGCCAGCAGTTACTCTCCGGGCGGACTAGAGACAGCAGAGCAGTCCTTC; CDR3: CASSYSPGGLETAEQSF
J: TRBJ1-2; V: TRBV6-1; D: TRBD1; length: 15; size: NA; DNA: TGTGCCAGCAGTGAAGTGGGAGACAGGGGGCCTGGCTACACCTTC; CDR3: CASSEVGDRGPGYTF
J: TRBJ2-3; V: TRBV28; D: NA; length: 15; size: many; DNA: TGTGCCAGCAGTTTACCGGGTTACGGGTTTAATACGCAGTATTTT; CDR3: CASSLPGYGFNTQYF
J: TRBJ2-5; V: TRBV20-1; D: NA; length: 16; size: NA; DNA: TGCAGTGCATACCGGGACGGAAACACCGGGGAGCGGACCCAGTACTTC; CDR3: CSAYRDGNTGERTQYF
J: TRBJ2-7; V: TRBV12-3/TRBV12-4; D: TRBD2; length: 12; size: many; DNA: TGTGCCAGCAATGTAGCGGGCTACGAGCAGTACTTC; CDR3: CASNVAGYEQYF
J: TRBJ1-5; V: TRBV10-3; D: NA; length: 16; size: many; DNA: TGTGCCATCAGTGAGTCACGGGGATATAGCAATCAGCCCCAGCATTTT; CDR3: CAISESRGYSNQPQHF
J: TRBJ2-3; V: TRBV5-6; D: NA; length: 15; size: NA; DNA: TGTGCCAGCAGCTTGGGGCGCAGAGGGCTTAATACGCAGTATTTT; CDR3: CASSLGRRGLNTQYF
J: TRBJ2-5; V: TRBV20-1; D: NA; length: 15; size: NA; DNA: TGCAGTGCTAGGGACGGGAAGGGCACCGGGGAGACCCAGTACTTC; CDR3: CSARDGKGTGETQYF
J: TRBJ1-1; V: TRBV28; D: NA; length: 12; size: NA; DNA: TGTGCCAGCAGTTTGGGGCAGGGAGGTGCTTTCTTT; CDR3: CASSLGQGGAFF
J: TRBJ2-7; V: TRBV5-6; D: NA; length: 13; size: many; DNA: TGTGCCAGCAGCTTCTCGAGTTCCTACGAGCAGTACTTC; CDR3: CASSFSSSYEQYF
J: TRBJ2-1; V: TRBV3-1; D: TRBD2; length: 14; size: many; DNA: TGTGCCAGCAGCCTATCTCTAGCGGGAGGGCAGACGTTCTTC; CDR3: CASSLSLAGGQTFF
J: TRBJ2-7; V: TRBV9; D: NA; length: 14; size: many; DNA: TGTGCCAGCAGCGTAGCAATCGGGAACTACGAGCAGTACTTC; CDR3: CASSVAIGNYEQYF
J: TRBJ1-2; V: TRBV20-1; D: NA; length: 13; size: NA; DNA: TGCAGTGCTTCCCGGACCGGTGACTATGGCTACACCTTC; CDR3: CSASRTGDYGYTF
J: TRBJ2-2; V: TRBV30; D: TRBD2; length: 14; size: many; DNA: TGTGCCTGCGAACTAGCGGTCAACACCGGGGAGCTGTTTTTT; CDR3: CACELAVNTGELFF
J: TRBJ2-1; V: TRBV5-5; D: NA; length: 16; size: NA; DNA: TGTGCCAGCAGCTTGGTACGGGACTGGATCACAGATACGCAGTTCTTC; CDR3: CASSLVRDWITDTQFF
J: TRBJ1-5; V: TRBV24-1; D: TRBD1; length: 17; size: NA; DNA: TGTGCCACCAGTGATACACGACAGGGGACTGGTAATCAGCCCCAGCATTTT; CDR3: CATSDTRQGTGNQPQHF
J: TRBJ2-3; V: TRBV9; D: TRBD2; length: 16; size: NA; DNA: TGTGCCAGCAGCGGTAGGACTAGCGGTCTAATAGATACGCAGTATTTT; CDR3: CASSGRTSGLIDTQYF
J: TRBJ2-1; V: TRBV5-1; D: NA; length: 15; size: many; DNA: TGCGCCAGCAGCTCGGCCGGGGAGACCTACAATGAGCAGTTCTTC; CDR3: CASSSAGETYNEQFF
J: TRBJ1-2; V: TRBV7-9; D: TRBD1; length: 12; size: many; DNA: TGTGCCAGCAGCTTGACAGGGTATGGCTACACCTTC; CDR3: CASSLTGYGYTF
J: TRBJ1-1; V: TRBV5-1; D: TRBD1; length: 14; size: NA; DNA: TGCGCCGGCAGCTTGGCAGGGGGTTACACTGAAGCTTTCTTT; CDR3: CAGSLAGGYTEAFF
J: TRBJ1-2; V: TRBV5-1; D: NA; length: 14; size: NA; DNA: TGCGCCAGCAGCTTCGACAGTGCTAACTATGGCTACACCTTC; CDR3: CASSFDSANYGYTF
J: TRBJ2-5; V: TRBV11-3; D: NA; length: 15; size: many; DNA: TGTGCCAGCAGCTTAGGGCGCGGGACCAAGGAGACCCAGTACTTC; CDR3: CASSLGRGTKETQYF
J: TRBJ2-3; V: TRBV5-1; D: TRBD2; length: 16; size: many; DNA: TGCGCCAGCAGCTTGGGTAGCGGGGGGAGCACAGATACGCAGTATTTT; CDR3: CASSLGSGGSTDTQYF
J: TRBJ2-2; V: TRBV7-8; D: NA; length: 13; size: NA; DNA: TGTGCCAGCAGGCCAGACAGAGCCGGGGAGCTGTTTTTT; CDR3: CASRPDRAGELFF
J: TRBJ1-3; V: TRBV18; D: TRBD1; length: 13; size: many; DNA: TGTGCCAGCTCACCGACGACAGGGACCACCATATATTTT; CDR3: CASSPTTGTTIYF
J: TRBJ2-3; V: TRBV25-1; D: TRBD2; length: 17; size: NA; DNA: TGTGCCAGCAGTGAATCCTACATAGCGGGAGTCGCAGATACGCGGTACTTT; CDR3: CASSESYIAGVADTRYF
J: TRBJ2-7; V: TRBV28; D: TRBD1; length: 13; size: NA; DNA: TGTGCCAGCAGCTCTCCAGGGGGCCACGAGCAGTACTTC; CDR3: CASSSPGGHEQYF
J: TRBJ2-5; V: TRBV4-2; D: NA; length: 15; size: many; DNA: TGTGCCAGCAGCCAGGTCCAGGGGTCCCAAGAGACCCAGTACTTC; CDR3: CASSQVQGSQETQYF
J: TRBJ1-4; V: TRBV18; D: NA; length: 14; size: many; DNA: TGTGCCACCCACCGCTCACAGGGAGACGAAAAACTGTTTTTT; CDR3: CATHRSQGDEKLFF
J: TRBJ1-1; V: TRBV7-2; D: NA; length: 15; size: few; DNA: TGTGCCAGCAGCGCCCGACGGATCATGAACACTGAAGCTTTCTTT; CDR3: CASSARRIMNTEAFF
J: TRBJ2-7; V: TRBV2; D: TRBD1; length: 13; size: many; DNA: TGTGCCAGTTCGACAGGGAGCTCCTACGAGCAGTACTTC; CDR3: CASSTGSSYEQYF
J: TRBJ1-2; V: TRBV29-1; D: TRBD1; length: 14; size: few; DNA: TGCAGCGTTGTTTGGACAGGGGGTGTCTATGGCTACACCTTC; CDR3: CSVVWTGGVYGYTF
J: TRBJ2-5; V: TRBV2; D: TRBD2; length: 16; size: NA; DNA: TGTGCCAGCACCGGACTAGCGGGAGTGGGCGGAGAGACCCAGTACTTC; CDR3: CASTGLAGVGGETQYF
J: TRBJ2-3; V: TRBV7-6; D: TRBD2; length: 16; size: many; DNA: TGTGCCAGCAGCAACCTACTAGCGGGGGAGGGAGATACGCAGTATTTT; CDR3: CASSNLLAGEGDTQYF
J: TRBJ2-3; V: TRBV11-2; D: TRBD2; length: 16; size: NA; DNA: TGTGCCAGCAGCTTTGCGGGAGGTTCCTACACAGATACGCAGTATTTT; CDR3: CASSFAGGSYTDTQYF